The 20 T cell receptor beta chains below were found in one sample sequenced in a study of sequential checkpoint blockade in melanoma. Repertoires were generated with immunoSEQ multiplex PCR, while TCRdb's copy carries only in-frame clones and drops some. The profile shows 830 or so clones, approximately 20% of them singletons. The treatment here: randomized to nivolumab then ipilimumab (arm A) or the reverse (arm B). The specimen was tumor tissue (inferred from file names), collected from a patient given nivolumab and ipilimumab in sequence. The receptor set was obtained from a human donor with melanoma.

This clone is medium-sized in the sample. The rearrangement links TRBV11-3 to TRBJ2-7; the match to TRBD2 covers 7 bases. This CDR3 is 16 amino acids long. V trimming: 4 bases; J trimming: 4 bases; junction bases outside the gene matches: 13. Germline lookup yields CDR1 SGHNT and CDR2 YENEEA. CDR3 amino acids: CASSSRGDPQGYEQYF. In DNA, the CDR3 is TGTGCCAGCAGCTCCCGGGGGGACCCCCAAGGATACGAGCAGTACTTC.

The CDR3 protein is CASSPGTVFYEQYF. As DNA, the CDR3 is TGTGCCAGCTCACCAGGGACAGTCTTTTACGAGCAGTACTTC. This rearrangement joins TRBV18 to TRBJ2-7; 7 nucleotides line up with TRBD1. With V trimmed by 2 bases and J by 4 bases, 5 bases remained unmatched. Germline values: CDR1 KGHSH, CDR2 LQKENI. CDR3 length equals 14 residues.

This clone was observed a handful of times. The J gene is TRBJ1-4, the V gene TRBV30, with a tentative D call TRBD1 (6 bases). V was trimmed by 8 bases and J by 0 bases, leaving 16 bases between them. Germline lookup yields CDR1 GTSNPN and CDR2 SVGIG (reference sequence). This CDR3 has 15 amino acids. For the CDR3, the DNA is TGTGCCAGGGGGAGCGGAACTTCAACTAATGAAAAACTGTTTTTT. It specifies CARGSGTSTNEKLFF.

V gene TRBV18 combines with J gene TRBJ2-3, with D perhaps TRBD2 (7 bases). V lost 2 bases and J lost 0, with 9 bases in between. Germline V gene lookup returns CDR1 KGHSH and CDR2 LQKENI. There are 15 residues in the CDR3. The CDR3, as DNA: TGTGCCAGCTCACCAACGGGGGGCAGCACAGATACGCAGTATTTT. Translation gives CASSPTGGSTDTQYF. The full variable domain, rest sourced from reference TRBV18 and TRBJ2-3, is NAGVMQNPRHLVRRRGQEARLRCSPMKGHSHVYWYRQLPEEGLKFMVYLQKENIIDESGMPKERFSAEFPKEGPSILRIQQVVRGDSAAYFCASSPTGGSTDTQYFGPGTRLTVL.

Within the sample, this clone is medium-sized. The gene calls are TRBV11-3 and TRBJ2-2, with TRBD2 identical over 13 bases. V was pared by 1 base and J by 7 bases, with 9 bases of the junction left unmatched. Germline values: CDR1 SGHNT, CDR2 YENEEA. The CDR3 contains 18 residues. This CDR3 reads CASSLGWGLAGLSGELFF. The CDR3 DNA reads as TGTGCCAGCAGCTTAGGGTGGGGACTAGCGGGACTTAGCGGGGAGCTGTTTTTT.

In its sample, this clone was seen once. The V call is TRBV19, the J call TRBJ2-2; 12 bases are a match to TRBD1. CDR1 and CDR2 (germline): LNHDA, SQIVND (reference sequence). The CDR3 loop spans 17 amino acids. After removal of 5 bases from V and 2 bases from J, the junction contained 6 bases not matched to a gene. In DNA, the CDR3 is TGTGCCAGTAGTGCCCAAGGGACAGGGGGCAACACCGGGGAGCTGTTTTTT. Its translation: CASSAQGTGGNTGELFF.

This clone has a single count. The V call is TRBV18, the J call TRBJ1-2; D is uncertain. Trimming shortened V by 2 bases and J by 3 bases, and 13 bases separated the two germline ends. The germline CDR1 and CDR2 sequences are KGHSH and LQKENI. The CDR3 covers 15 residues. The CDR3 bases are TGTGCCAGCTCACCAGACGGATTTATGGACTATGGCTACACCTTC. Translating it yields CASSPDGFMDYGYTF.

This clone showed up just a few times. The CDR3 reads CASSYNWGPRRIYNEQFF. CDR3 coding DNA: TGTGCCAGCAGCTACAATTGGGGGCCCCGACGCATCTACAATGAGCAGTTCTTC. The chain employs TRBV11-3 and TRBJ2-1; tentatively, D is TRBD1 (6 bases). V was clipped by 4 bases and J by 3 bases, with 22 bases between them. Germline V gene sequence: CDR1 SGHNT, CDR2 YENEEA. This CDR3 spans 18 amino acids.

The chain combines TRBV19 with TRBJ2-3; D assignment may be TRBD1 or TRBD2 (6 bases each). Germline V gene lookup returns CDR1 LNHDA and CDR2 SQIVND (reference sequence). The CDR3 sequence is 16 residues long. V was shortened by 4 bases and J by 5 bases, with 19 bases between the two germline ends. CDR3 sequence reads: CASSSREARDKDTQYF. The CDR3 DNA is TGTGCCAGTAGTAGCCGTGAGGCGCGGGACAAAGATACGCAGTATTTT. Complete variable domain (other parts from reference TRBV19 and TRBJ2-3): DGGITQSPKYLFRKEGQNVTLSCEQNLNHDAMYWYRQDPGQGLRLIYYSQIVNDFQKGDIAEGYSVSREKKESFPLTVTSAQKNPTAFYLCASSSREARDKDTQYFGPGTRLTVL.

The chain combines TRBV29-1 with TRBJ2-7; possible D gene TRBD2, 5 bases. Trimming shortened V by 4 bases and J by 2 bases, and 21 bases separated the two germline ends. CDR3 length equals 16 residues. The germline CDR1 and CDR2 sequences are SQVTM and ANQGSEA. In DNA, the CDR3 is TGCAGCGTTGGGACTTCACTAGAACGTAAAACCTACGAGCAGTACTTC. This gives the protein CSVGTSLERKTYEQYF.

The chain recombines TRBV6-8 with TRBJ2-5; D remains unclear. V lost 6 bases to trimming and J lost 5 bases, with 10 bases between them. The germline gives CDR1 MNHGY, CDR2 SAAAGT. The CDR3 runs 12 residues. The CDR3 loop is CASSSVDETQYF. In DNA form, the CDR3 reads TGTGCCAGCAGCTCCGTTGATGAGACCCAGTACTTC.

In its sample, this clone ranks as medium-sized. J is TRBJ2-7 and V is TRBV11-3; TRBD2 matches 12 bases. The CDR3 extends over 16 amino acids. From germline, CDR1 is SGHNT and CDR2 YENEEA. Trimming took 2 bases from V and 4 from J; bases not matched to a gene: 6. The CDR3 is CASSLSPSGGGYEQYF. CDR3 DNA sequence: TGTGCCAGCAGCTTATCCCCTAGCGGGGGGGGGTACGAGCAGTACTTC.

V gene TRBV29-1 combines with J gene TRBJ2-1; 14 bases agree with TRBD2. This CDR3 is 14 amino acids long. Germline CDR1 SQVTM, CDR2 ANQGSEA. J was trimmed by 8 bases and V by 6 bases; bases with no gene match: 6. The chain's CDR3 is CSVAGTSGGHEQFF. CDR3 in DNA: TGCAGCGTAGCCGGGACTAGCGGGGGTCATGAGCAGTTCTTC.

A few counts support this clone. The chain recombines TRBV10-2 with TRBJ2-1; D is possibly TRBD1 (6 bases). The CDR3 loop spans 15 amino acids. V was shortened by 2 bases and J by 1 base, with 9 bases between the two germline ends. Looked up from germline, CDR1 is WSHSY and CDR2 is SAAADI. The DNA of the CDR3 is TGCGCCAGCAGTGAGGGAAGGGGGTCCTACAATGAGCAGTTCTTC. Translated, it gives CASSEGRGSYNEQFF.

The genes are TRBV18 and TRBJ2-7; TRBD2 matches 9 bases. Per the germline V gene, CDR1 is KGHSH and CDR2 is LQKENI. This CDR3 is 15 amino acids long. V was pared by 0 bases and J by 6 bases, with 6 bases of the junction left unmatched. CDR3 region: CASSPPLAGAREQYF. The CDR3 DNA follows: TGTGCCAGCTCACCACCTTTAGCGGGGGCGCGCGAGCAGTACTTC.

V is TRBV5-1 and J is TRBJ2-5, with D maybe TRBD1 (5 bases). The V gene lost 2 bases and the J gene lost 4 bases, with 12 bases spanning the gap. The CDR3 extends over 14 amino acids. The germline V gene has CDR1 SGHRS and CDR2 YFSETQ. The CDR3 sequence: CASSFQGGRETQYF. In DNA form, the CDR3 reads TGCGCCAGCAGCTTCCAGGGTGGGCGAGAGACCCAGTACTTC.

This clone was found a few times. Here the CDR3 reads CASSGTGNTGELFF. The CDR3 DNA is TGTGCCAGCAGTGGGACAGGGAACACCGGGGAGCTGTTTTTT. The chain uses TRBV6-8 and TRBJ2-2; 8 positions agree with TRBD1. CDR1 is MNHGY, CDR2 SAAAGT, per germline. CDR3 size: 14 residues. The V gene end was trimmed by 5 bases and the J gene end by 1 base; junction bases not matched to a gene: 0.

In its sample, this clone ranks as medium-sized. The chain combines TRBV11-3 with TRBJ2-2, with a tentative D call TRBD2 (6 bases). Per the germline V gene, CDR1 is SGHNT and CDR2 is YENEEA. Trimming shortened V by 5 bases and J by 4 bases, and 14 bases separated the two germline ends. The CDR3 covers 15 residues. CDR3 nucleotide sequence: TGTGCCAGCAGCCAGGGACTCGCACTCACCGGGGAGCTGTTTTTT. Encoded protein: CASSQGLALTGELFF.

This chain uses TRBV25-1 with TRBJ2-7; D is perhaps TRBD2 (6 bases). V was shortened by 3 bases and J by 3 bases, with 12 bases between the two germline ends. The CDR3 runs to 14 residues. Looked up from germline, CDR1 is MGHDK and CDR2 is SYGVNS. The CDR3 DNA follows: TGTGCCAGCAGTGAGGACGGAGGGAACTACGAGCAGTACTTC. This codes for CASSEDGGNYEQYF.

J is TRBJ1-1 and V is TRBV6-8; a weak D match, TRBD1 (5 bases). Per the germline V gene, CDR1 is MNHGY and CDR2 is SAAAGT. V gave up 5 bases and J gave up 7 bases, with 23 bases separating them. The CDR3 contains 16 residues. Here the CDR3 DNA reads TGTGCCAGCAGTGGGCGATGGGGCGGGGGGAACGGTGAAGCTTTCTTT. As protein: CASSGRWGGGNGEAFF.